These T cell receptor beta chains were read from a single sample in a study of blood T cell repertoires in COVID-19. Libraries were prepared by immunoSEQ multiplex PCR; TCRdb keeps only in-frame clonotypes and omits some of them. The table lists some 50,000 clones, 70% to 90% of them singletons. What was sequenced was peripheral blood. These receptors came from a human donor in a cohort sampled during active COVID-19. The donor label of this sample is uncertain. Each CDR3 is given with its conserved first and last residue. The D gene is left open where the match is weak. Clone size is shown for a subset of rows, as once, few, many or a class of expanded clone.

CDR3nt	CDR3aa	v_gene	j_gene	abundance	d_gene
TGTGCTAGTGGTTTGGGACTAGCGGGGGGCACCGGGGAGCTGTTTTTT	CASGLGLAGGTGELFF	TRBV12-5	TRBJ2-2	-	TRBD2
TGTGCCAGCAGGGAGCAGGGGGGAACTGAAGCTTTCTTT	CASREQGGTEAFF	TRBV7-2	TRBJ1-1	-	TRBD1
TGTGCCAGCAGCGACCCTCGTAGCGGGGGAGATACGCAGTATTTT	CASSDPRSGGDTQYF	TRBV13	TRBJ2-3	-	TRBD2
TGTGCCAGCACTGGACAGGCTAATCAGCCCCAGCATTTT	CASTGQANQPQHF	TRBV6-6	TRBJ1-5	-	TRBD1
TGTGCCAGCAGCTCCCGACAGGGGGCAATGGATTCACCCCTCCACTTT	CASSSRQGAMDSPLHF	TRBV5-4	TRBJ1-6	-	TRBD1
TGTGCCTGTGGACAGGGGGCTCCGTACGAGCAGTACTTC	CACGQGAPYEQYF	TRBV30	TRBJ2-7	-	TRBD1
TGTGCCAGCAGCTTAGCGGGGGCCGACAATGAGCAGTTCTTC	CASSLAGADNEQFF	TRBV7-3	TRBJ2-1	-	-
TGTGCTAGCAGCTCATGGGGCAGCACCGGGGAGCTGTTTTTT	CASSSWGSTGELFF	TRBV7-7	TRBJ2-2	few	-
TGTGCCAGCAGTTTAAGCGGGGGGGTGACCTACAATGAGCAGTTCTTC	CASSLSGGVTYNEQFF	TRBV27	TRBJ2-1	few	TRBD2
TGTGCCAGCAGTAACAGGGTTCAGTTTTACAATGAGCAGTTCTTC	CASSNRVQFYNEQFF	TRBV6-5	TRBJ2-1	-	-
TGTGCCAGCAGCGCCGGACTAGCGCAGCAGTTCTTC	CASSAGLAQQFF	TRBV3-1/TRBV3-2	TRBJ2-1	-	TRBD2
TGTGCCAGCAGCCCTAATAGTGGGACCCAGTACTTC	CASSPNSGTQYF	TRBV28	TRBJ2-5	-	-
TGTGCCAGCAGCTTAGTCCTAGGGGAGCTGTTTTTT	CASSLVLGELFF	TRBV7-6	TRBJ2-2	-	-
TGTGCCTGGAGGCAGGGAAACGCCTACGAGCAGTACTTC	CAWRQGNAYEQYF	TRBV30	TRBJ2-7	once	-
TGTGCCAGCAGCTTAACGTTCTCAGGGGCCGCTAACACCGGGGAGCTGTTTTTT	CASSLTFSGAANTGELFF	TRBV7-3	TRBJ2-2	-	-
TGTGCCAGCAGCTTAGCTGGCAGGAACACTGAAGCTTTCTTT	CASSLAGRNTEAFF	TRBV7-8	TRBJ1-1	-	-
TGTGCCAGTATAGCCACCAACACCGGGGAGCTGTTTTTT	CASIATNTGELFF	TRBV19	TRBJ2-2	-	-
TGTGCCAGCAGCGCCAACCGGGGGGGCCCGAGCAATGAGCAGTTCTTC	CASSANRGGPSNEQFF	TRBV9	TRBJ2-1	-	TRBD2
TGTGCCAGCAGCCCACCTAACCCCAATGAGCAGTTCTTC	CASSPPNPNEQFF	TRBV6-5	TRBJ2-1	-	-
TGTGCCAGCAGCCCCTCCGTGAACTCGAACACCGGGGAGCTGTTTTTT	CASSPSVNSNTGELFF	TRBV3-1/TRBV3-2	TRBJ2-2	-	-
TGTGCCAGCAGTTTTGGTCGGGGAAGAGGGTCGGGTCAGCCCCAGCATTTT	CASSFGRGRGSGQPQHF	TRBV28	TRBJ1-5	-	-
TGTGCCAGCAGTTCAGCCGGGACAGGGCCCGGGGAGCTGTTTTTT	CASSSAGTGPGELFF	TRBV28	TRBJ2-2	-	TRBD1
TGCGCCAGCAGCTTGGAGACTAGCACCGGGGAGCTGTTTTTT	CASSLETSTGELFF	TRBV5-1	TRBJ2-2	-	-
TGTGCCACAGCAACACAGGTTCCCCCCGAGCAGTACTTC	CATATQVPPEQYF	TRBV28	TRBJ2-7	once	-
TGTGCCAGTCTAGCGCTTGGTACAGATACGCAGTATTTT	CASLALGTDTQYF	TRBV19	TRBJ2-3	-	-
TGTGCCAGCAGTGAAGGGCGGGTCTCGTGGAACACTGAAGCTTTCTTT	CASSEGRVSWNTEAFF	TRBV6-1	TRBJ1-1	-	-
TGTGCCAGCAGCCGGAGCCGGGGTGAAAAACTGTTTTTT	CASSRSRGEKLFF	TRBV3-1/TRBV3-2	TRBJ1-4	-	-
TGTGCCAGCAGCGTAGGGGAGTTTTCTGGAAACACCATATATTTT	CASSVGEFSGNTIYF	TRBV9	TRBJ1-3	-	-
TGTGCCAGCACCAACGGGGGGAACACCGGGGAGCTGTTTTTT	CASTNGGNTGELFF	TRBV6-5	TRBJ2-2	-	-
TGCGCCAGCAGCCAAGAGGCTACAGGGAGGGAGAACACTGAAGCTTTCTTT	CASSQEATGRENTEAFF	TRBV4-1	TRBJ1-1	-	-
TGTGCCAGTAATGTTGGAGGAGGAGGTGAAAAACTGTTTTTT	CASNVGGGGEKLFF	TRBV19	TRBJ1-4	once	-
TGTGCCAGCAGTGAACGAATAAAAATAATGGGGTCGGGGAGAAGCAATCAGCCCCAGCATTTT	CASSERIKIMGSGRSNQPQHF	TRBV2	TRBJ1-5	-	-
TGTGCCAGCAGTTCCCAGACAGTGAACACTGAAGCTTTCTTT	CASSSQTVNTEAFF	TRBV6-5	TRBJ1-1	-	-